This T cell receptor (beta chain) was sequenced in a study of blood T cell repertoires in COVID-19 (dated by TCRdb to the early 2020s). Notes on the research overall: Samples from collaborators originated in the United States, Italy and Spain and spanned both the acute and convalescent phases of COVID-19. The samples were drawn from two sources: the first 160 participants of the ongoing ImmuneRACE study, and 1,254 subjects contributed by 6 global collaborators. The dataset comprised deeply sampled blood TCRbeta repertoires from subjects exposed to, actively infected with, or recovered from COVID-19. Sample metadata almost always included a de-identified subject ID, COVID-19 status, age in years and sex. The prospective study material was composed of cDNA or gDNA derived from T cells, B-cell-depleted T cells, or PBMCs. HLA class I and class II types, where available, came from metadata supplied by the sample provider rather than from assay-based typing. The repertoires were made available in a free public database intended to serve as a resource for research on the immune response to SARS-CoV-2. The investigation overall reported the following: The amount of clinical and demographic metadata varied by source and participant and was provided uncurated.

Each collaborating institution followed its own protocols to collect whole blood in K2EDTA tubes. Collaborator samples were shipped for TCRbeta analysis as frozen whole blood, isolated PBMCs, or DNA extracted from either sample type. Of note for this clone: Its antigen remains undetermined. Base qualities are missing; no much larger clone stands one base away.

The immunoSEQ Assay, a bias-controlled multiplex PCR, was used to amplify TCRbeta CDR3 regions from genomic DNA. As for the original processing: The number of nucleated cells in each sample was estimated by amplification of reference gene primers within the assay. To quantify the absolute abundance of each unique TCRbeta CDR3 rearrangement, sequence reads were collapsed and filtered. For each sample, productive Simpson clonality was calculated as the square root of Simpson's diversity index across productive rearrangements. The table was pulled from immuneACCESS by TCRdb, which kept in-frame rearrangements only. Such tables lose some clones; where checked, under half of the loss comes from unresolved V genes, and the rest has no known cause. D and trimming come from the DNA, and the V and J calls and clone size come from that table. The sample data list 300,000 to 350,000 clones, and about nine tenths of these were observed just once. In total, the top ten clones hold about 2.3% of the sample.

Counted from cysteine to phenylalanine, this CDR3 has 17 amino acids. Here the CDR3 DNA is all that survives: 51 bases in frame from base 1. V is pared back by 3 bases and J by 2 bases, with 17 bases lying between the germline termini. Per the germline V gene, SGDLS is the CDR1 and YYNGEE is the CDR2. This clonotype originated in a man aged 18 to 29 with active or convalescent COVID-19. Sequenced sample: peripheral blood. The sequence links TRBV9 to TRBJ2-2; TRBD1 is a possible D gene, resting on 6 matching bases. The DNA reads TGTGCCAGCAGCGGCTGGACAGAACTAAGTAACACCGGGGAGCTGTTTTTT. Its translation reads: CASSGWTELSNTGELFF.